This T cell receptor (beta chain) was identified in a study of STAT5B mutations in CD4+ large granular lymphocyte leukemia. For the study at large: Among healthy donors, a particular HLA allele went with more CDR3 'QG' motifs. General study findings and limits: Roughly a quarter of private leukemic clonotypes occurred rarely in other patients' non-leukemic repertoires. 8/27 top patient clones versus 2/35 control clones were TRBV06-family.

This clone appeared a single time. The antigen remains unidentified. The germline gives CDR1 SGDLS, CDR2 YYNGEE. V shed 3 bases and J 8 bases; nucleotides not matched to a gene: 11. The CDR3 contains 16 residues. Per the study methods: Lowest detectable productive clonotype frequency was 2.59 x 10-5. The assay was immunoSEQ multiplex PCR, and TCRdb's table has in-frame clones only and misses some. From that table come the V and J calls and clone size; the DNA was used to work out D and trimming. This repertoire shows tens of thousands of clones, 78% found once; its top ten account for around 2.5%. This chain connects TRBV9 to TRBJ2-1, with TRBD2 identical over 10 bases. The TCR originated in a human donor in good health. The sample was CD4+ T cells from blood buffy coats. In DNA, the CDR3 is TGTGCCAGCAGCGAGAGGAAGAGCGGGGGGGCGGATGAGCAGTTCTTC. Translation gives CASSERKSGGADEQFF. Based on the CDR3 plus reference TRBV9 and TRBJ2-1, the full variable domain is DSGVTQTPKHLITATGQRVTLRCSPRSGDLSVYWYQQSLDQGLQFLIQYYNGEERAKGNILERFSAQQFPDLHSELNLSSLELGDSALYFCASSERKSGGADEQFFGPGTRLTVL.